This TCR beta chain was identified in a study of cytomegalovirus exposure and HLA in healthy donors. As for the study in general: The roughly 120 validation repertoires matched the roughly 670 first-cohort repertoires in platform, a later analysis reported. Whole-study findings and limits: Many donors carried some public TCRs, although rarity characterized most TCR sequences. CMV antigen specificity of a few CMV-associated chains was confirmed in vitro.

Comment on this clone: The antigen remains unidentified.

The germline V gene has CDR1 SQVTM and CDR2 ANQGSEA. Trimming cost V 7 bases and J 2 bases, with 15 bases left between them. The CDR3 is 13 amino acids. Among the 110 or so subjects of the validation cohort, separate from the roughly 730-subject first cohort, were the donors. Assay: immunoSEQ multiplex PCR; the TCRdb copy retains only in-frame clones and omits some. Of around 250,000 clones in the sample, around 91% were seen once. The gene calls are TRBV29-1 and TRBJ2-7; D perhaps matches TRBD2 (6 bases). The sequence derives from a woman in her twenties or thirties in good health and CMV-seronegative. Sequencing was done on a sample of PBMCs. CDR3 loop: CSANIGGAYEQYF. In DNA form, the CDR3 reads TGCAGCGCCAACATCGGGGGAGCCTACGAGCAGTACTTC.